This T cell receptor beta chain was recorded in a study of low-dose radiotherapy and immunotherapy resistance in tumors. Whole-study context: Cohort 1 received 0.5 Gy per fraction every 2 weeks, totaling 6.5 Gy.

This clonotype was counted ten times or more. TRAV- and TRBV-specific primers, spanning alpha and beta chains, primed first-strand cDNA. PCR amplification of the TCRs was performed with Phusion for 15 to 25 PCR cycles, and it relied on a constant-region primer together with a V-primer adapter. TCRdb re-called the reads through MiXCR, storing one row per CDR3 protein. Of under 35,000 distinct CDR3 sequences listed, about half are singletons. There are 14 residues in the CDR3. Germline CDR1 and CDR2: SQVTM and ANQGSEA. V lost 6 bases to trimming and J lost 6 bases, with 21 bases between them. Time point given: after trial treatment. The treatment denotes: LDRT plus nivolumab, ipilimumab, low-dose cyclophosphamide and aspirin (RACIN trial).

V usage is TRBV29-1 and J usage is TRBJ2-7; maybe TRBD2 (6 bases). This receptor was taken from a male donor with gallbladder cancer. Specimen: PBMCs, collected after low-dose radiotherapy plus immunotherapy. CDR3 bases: TGCAGCGTCGCGTCCGGGAGCCCCGCCAGCGAGCAGTACTTC. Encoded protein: CSVASGSPASEQYF.